These 20 T cell receptor beta chains came from one sample sequenced in a study of cytomegalovirus exposure and HLA in healthy donors (dated by TCRdb to 2017 to 2019). The library was built by means of the immunoSEQ multiplex PCR assay. For the multiplex PCR, a mixture combining 60 forward primers for TCR Vbeta segments and 13 reverse primers for TCR Jbeta segments was used. The clones in this table, taken by TCRdb from immuneACCESS, are in-frame only. Not every clone is retained; where verified, under half of the shortfall comes from an unresolved V gene, and the cause of the rest is unknown. The sample table shows about 190,000 clones, and roughly four fifths are seen once. The top ten constitute 3.1% of the sample. The material sequenced was PBMCs. These receptors originate from a woman in her 30s in good health and CMV-seropositive.

This chain joins TRBV6-5 and TRBJ2-7, with 7 bases identical to TRBD1. The CDR3 contains 11 residues. Germline V gene sequence: CDR1 MNHEY, CDR2 SVGAGI. V lost 7 bases, J lost 11 bases, and 8 bases stayed unmatched. The CDR3 is CASTHRGLEYF. The CDR3 nucleotides are TGTGCCAGCACGCATAGGGGGCTTGAGTACTTC.

The rearrangement joins TRBV5-4 to TRBJ2-2; 7 positions match TRBD2. This CDR3 is built from 16 residues. The junction had 11 bases not matched to a gene; V was cut back by 6 bases and J by 3 bases. The V gene's germline CDR1 is SGHNT and CDR2 YYREEE (reference sequence). The CDR3 loop is CASTPATAGDTGELFF. The CDR3 DNA reads as TGTGCCAGCACCCCGGCTACGGCGGGAGACACCGGGGAGCTGTTTTTT.

V is TRBV7-9 and J is TRBJ2-1; tentatively, D is TRBD2 (5 bases). The germline V gene has CDR1 SEHNR and CDR2 FQNEAQ (reference sequence). Trimming removed 2 bases at V and 1 base at J, with 6 bases between. The CDR3 length is 14 residues. CDR3 sequence reads: CASSLPGSYNEQFF. CDR3 in DNA: TGTGCCAGCAGCTTACCGGGATCCTACAATGAGCAGTTCTTC.

The gene calls are TRBV2 and TRBJ2-1; D call uncertain. This CDR3 region has 13 residues. V lost 2 bases, J lost 6 bases, and 8 bases lay in between. Germline CDR1 reads SNHLY; CDR2 reads FYNNEI. DNA of the CDR3: TGTGCCAGCAGTGAAAGGAGACTCAATGAGCAGTTCTTC. Residues: CASSERRLNEQFF.

CDR3 nucleotides: TGTGCCAGCAGGACGGAGGCAGGTTCTGGAAACACCATATATTTT. Protein: CASRTEAGSGNTIYF. The rearrangement joins TRBV28 to TRBJ1-3; D gene ambiguous. There are 15 residues in the CDR3. Germline V gene data show CDR1 as MDHEN and CDR2 as SYDVKM. V was shortened by 6 bases and J by 1 base, with 13 bases between the two germline ends.

The CDR3 nucleotides are TGTGCCAGCAGTGAGACCACGGGAACCGCAGAGACCCAGTACTTC. This gives the protein CASSETTGTAETQYF. The chain joins TRBV6-1 to TRBJ2-5; tentative D call: TRBD2 (5 bases). Germline CDR1 reads MNHNS; CDR2 reads SASEGT. CDR3 length equals 15 residues. With 3 bases removed from V and 4 bases from J, the gap between germline ends came to 15 bases.

This chain joins TRBV6-1 and TRBJ2-1; the match to TRBD2 covers 7 bases. The CDR3 contains 16 residues. After removal of 2 bases from V and 4 bases from J, the junction contained 8 bases not matched to a gene. The germline V gene has CDR1 MNHNS and CDR2 SASEGT. CDR3 amino acids: CASSEPPGLSYNEQFF. CDR3 DNA sequence: TGTGCCAGCAGTGAACCTCCGGGACTATCTTACAATGAGCAGTTCTTC.

This clone was seen a single time. The rearrangement uses TRBV21-1 and TRBJ1-3. TRBV21-1 is reported as a pseudogene. The CDR3 runs 13 residues. CDR3 nucleotide sequence: TGTGCCAGCTCGGTCACACAAGCGGACACCATATATTTT. Encoded protein: CASSVTQADTIYF.

The CDR3 here is CASSLVGTSGSFFPNEQYF. DNA for the CDR3: TGCGCCAGCAGCTTAGTGGGGACTAGCGGGAGTTTCTTTCCTAACGAGCAGTACTTC. This chain connects TRBV5-1 to TRBJ2-7, with TRBD2 identical over 14 bases. The CDR3 has 19 amino acids. V was clipped by 2 bases and J by 5 bases; unmatched bases: 15. Germline V CDR1 and CDR2: SGHRS, YFSETQ.

This rearrangement joins TRBV28 to TRBJ1-2; TRBD1 matches at 7 bases. Germline V gene lookup returns CDR1 MDHEN and CDR2 SYDVKM. With V trimmed by 11 bases and J by 8 bases, 14 bases remained unmatched. The CDR3 has 13 amino acids. CDR3 region: CALTTGVSGGYTF. For the CDR3, the DNA is TGTGCCTTAACAACAGGGGTTTCGGGAGGCTACACCTTC.

In its sample, this clone was seen a few times. The genes are TRBV27 and TRBJ2-7; 8 positions match TRBD1. The length of the CDR3 is 14 residues. Germline V gene sequence: CDR1 MNHEY, CDR2 SMNVEV (reference sequence). Trimming removed 8 bases from V and 6 bases from J; junction bases left unmatched: 12. The CDR3, as DNA: TGTGCCAGCTCTTCCTGGACAGGGTCGTCCGAGCAGTACTTC. This codes for CASSSWTGSSEQYF.

This clone has only a few counts. The CDR3 here is CASSWQGAQGEQYF. CDR3 DNA: TGTGCCAGCAGTTGGCAGGGGGCGCAAGGAGAGCAGTACTTC. The genes are TRBV6-5 and TRBJ2-7; 8 nucleotides match TRBD1. The CDR3 has 14 amino acids. The V gene end was trimmed by 4 bases and the J gene end by 7 bases; junction bases not matched to a gene: 9. Germline-derived CDR1 and CDR2 are MNHEY and SVGAGI.

The gene calls are TRBV11-2 and TRBJ2-1; 12 positions agree with TRBD2. Germline trimming cut 4 bases from V and 9 bases from J; bases unmatched to any gene: 10. CDR1 is SGHAT, CDR2 FQNNGV, per germline. CDR3 length: 16 amino acids. CDR3 loop: CASSYRLAGVSGEQFF. CDR3 nucleotides: TGTGCCAGCAGCTATAGACTAGCGGGAGTTAGTGGTGAGCAGTTCTTC.

The chain combines TRBV7-2 with TRBJ1-1; D unresolved. Looked up from germline, CDR1 is SGHTA and CDR2 is FQGNSA. Trimming removed 5 bases from V and 4 bases from J, with 17 bases in between. The CDR3 has 15 residues. CDR3 protein: CASSRSLYSRTEAFF. The CDR3 DNA sequence: TGTGCCAGCAGCCGTTCTCTCTACTCGCGCACTGAAGCTTTCTTT.

The chain couples TRBV7-9 to TRBJ1-1; D unclear. CDR3 size: 13 residues. Trimming left V 5 bases short and J 8 bases short, with 15 bases between. From germline, CDR1 is SEHNR and CDR2 FQNEAQ (reference sequence). CDR3 sequence reads: CASSLSIDSEAFF. In nucleotides, the CDR3 is TGTGCCAGCAGCCTTAGTATCGACTCAGAAGCTTTCTTT.

For this clone: The junction shows a germline mismatch at one end, possibly a read error. CDR3 region: CASSFGAGVDEQLF. The CDR3 nucleotides read TGTGCCAGCAGCTTCGGGGCGGGAGTGGATGAGCAGCTCTTC. This chain connects TRBV7-9 to TRBJ2-1; 7 bases match TRBD2. CDR3 length: 14 amino acids. Germline loops: CDR1 SEHNR, CDR2 FQNEAQ (reference sequence).

The rearrangement uses TRBV5-1 and TRBJ2-7, with D perhaps matching TRBD2 (7 bases). This CDR3 contains 14 residues. V was clipped by 7 bases and J by 7 bases, with 21 bases between them. The germline V gene has CDR1 SGHRS and CDR2 YFSETQ. In DNA form, the CDR3 reads TGCGCCAGCGGCCGGGGGGCCCCTCCCGGGGAGCAGTACTTC. Its translation: CASGRGAPPGEQYF.

V is TRBV6-5 and J is TRBJ2-3, with unresolved D. The CDR3 spans 14 residues. The V end lost 2 bases, the J end lost 2 bases, and 8 bases lay between the germline ends. The germline CDR1 and CDR2 sequences are MNHEY and SVGAGI. The CDR3 reads CASSYGASTDTQYF. As DNA, the CDR3 is TGTGCCAGCAGTTACGGAGCTTCCACAGATACGCAGTATTTT.

This chain uses TRBV19 with TRBJ2-7, with TRBD1 matching over 8 bases. V lost 7 bases, J lost 8 bases, and 4 bases stayed unmatched. The CDR3 has 11 amino acids. Germline loops: CDR1 LNHDA, CDR2 SQIVND (reference sequence). CDR3 amino acids: CASTDRGKQYF. The CDR3 DNA reads as TGTGCCAGTACCGACAGGGGCAAGCAGTACTTC.

This clone has just a few counts. V gene TRBV27 combines with J gene TRBJ2-2; 11 bases are shared with TRBD2. Germline V gives CDR1 MNHEY, CDR2 SMNVEV (reference sequence). The trim removed 3 bases at V and 4 bases at J, leaving 10 bases unmatched. The CDR3 totals 18 residues. CDR3: CASSFFLRTSGLTGELFF. As DNA, the CDR3 is TGTGCCAGCAGTTTTTTCTTGAGGACTAGCGGGCTCACCGGGGAGCTGTTTTTT.